This T cell receptor beta chain emerged from a study of T cell responses to AZD1222 COVID-19 vaccine. This clone occurred a few times. The antigen is undetermined. Study-wide findings and caveats: Increased Spike-specific TCR breadth and depth were observed after two AZD1222 doses. Seropositivity was recorded at baseline in only 6 or 7 AZD1222 recipients. There were mostly white British donors and more females than males, and clonal diversity was possibly underestimated.

Clones were read by immunoSEQ multiplex PCR, and TCRdb kept only the in-frame ones, dropping some. The table has 98,000 or so clones, about nine tenths seen once. V shed 8 bases and J 8 bases; nucleotides not matched to a gene: 12. The CDR3 sequence is 13 residues long. The germline gives CDR1 LNHDA, CDR2 SQIVND (reference sequence). The sequencing here drew on peripheral blood, taken 28 days after the second AZD1222 dose. The rearrangement uses TRBV19 and TRBJ2-7; 7 nucleotides match TRBD1. The receptor comes from an adult who received the AZD1222 COVID-19 vaccine. CDR3 bases: TGTGCCAGTTCCCCAGGGACAGCCTCCAAGCAGTACTTC. Its translation: CASSPGTASKQYF.